A single sample is the source of the 10 T cell receptor beta chains below, sequenced in a study of beta chain features in type 1 diabetes. Expressed TCRB transcripts got sequenced, as all isolated RNA was reverse transcribed. TCRdb keeps only in-frame clones here, not all; method: immunoSEQ multiplex PCR. Altogether 600,000 to 650,000 clones are present, 15% to 19% being singletons, with the ten largest covering about 0.097%. The material sequenced was naive CD4+ T cells from blood. The receptors were sampled from a man aged 18 to 29 in good health.

The sample holds a few counts of this clone. V usage is TRBV29-1 and J usage is TRBJ2-3, with D possibly being TRBD2 (5 bases). This CDR3 is built from 13 residues. The V gene lost 5 bases and the J gene lost 1 base, with 10 bases spanning the gap. Germline CDR1 is SQVTM and CDR2 is ANQGSEA. CDR3 residues: CSVPPGGTDTQYF. CDR3 nucleotides: TGCAGCGTTCCTCCCGGGGGCACAGATACGCAGTATTTT.

This clone was seen at least ten times. The chain joins TRBV10-3 to TRBJ2-3, with 8 positions matching TRBD2. Germline V gene lookup returns CDR1 ENHRY and CDR2 SYGVKD. J lost 0 bases, V lost 7 bases, and 3 bases had no gene match. CDR3 size: 14 residues. The CDR3 reads CAITPGGSTDTQYF. The CDR3 DNA reads TGTGCCATCACCCCGGGGGGGAGCACAGATACGCAGTATTTT.

This clone was found a few times. V and J are TRBV6-1 and TRBJ1-2; TRBD1 matches 8 bases. The V gene's germline CDR1 is MNHNS and CDR2 SASEGT. CDR3 size: 16 residues. Germline trimming cut 3 bases from V and 6 bases from J; bases unmatched to any gene: 12. The CDR3 DNA reads TGTGCCAGCAGTGATTTTGGGGGCGGACAGGGACATGGCTACACCTTC. Translating it yields CASSDFGGGQGHGYTF.

This clone showed up just a few times. The rearrangement links TRBV14 to TRBJ2-2; D perhaps matches TRBD2 (5 bases). The ends were cut back, 0 bases at V and 6 bases at J, with 11 bases in the middle. This CDR3 contains 15 residues. Per the germline V gene, CDR1 is SGHDN and CDR2 is FVKESK. CDR3 amino acids: CASSQDWTPPGELFF. CDR3 coding DNA: TGTGCCAGCAGCCAAGATTGGACTCCCCCCGGGGAGCTGTTTTTT.

This clone was counted a few times. The chain employs TRBV6-5 and TRBJ2-3; the D is unclear. V was shortened by 0 bases and J by 2 bases, with 6 bases between the two germline ends. The CDR3 is made up of 14 amino acids. CDR1 and CDR2 (germline): MNHEY, SVGAGI. CDR3 sequence: CASSYSHTTDTQYF. Here the CDR3 DNA reads TGTGCCAGCAGTTACTCGCACACCACAGATACGCAGTATTTT.

This clone occurred a few times. The CDR3, as DNA: TGTGCCAGCAGCTTAGGGATCCGAGATACGCAGTATTTT. This codes for CASSLGIRDTQYF. The chain couples TRBV7-9 to TRBJ2-3, with D unclear. V lost 1 base to trimming and J lost 5 bases, with 7 bases between them. This CDR3 is built from 13 residues. Germline CDR1 SEHNR, CDR2 FQNEAQ (reference sequence). Full variable domain (remainder filled in from reference TRBV7-9 and TRBJ2-3): DTGVSQNPRHKITKRGQNVTFRCDPISEHNRLYWYRQTLGQGPEFLTYFQNEAQLEKSRLLSDRFSAERPKGSFSTLEIQRTEQGDSAMYLCASSLGIRDTQYFGPGTRLTVL.

This clone was counted only a few times. The DNA for the CDR3 is TGTGCCAGCAGCGTAGATGGGGGGCTCACTGAAGCTTTCTTT. This codes for CASSVDGGLTEAFF. This chain uses TRBV9 with TRBJ1-1; D is perhaps TRBD1 (6 bases). The CDR3 contains 14 residues. The germline gives CDR1 SGDLS, CDR2 YYNGEE. V was cut by 0 bases and J by 4 bases, with 10 bases left in between.

The V gene is TRBV30, the J gene TRBJ1-2; D ambiguous. Trimming removed 2 bases from V and 1 base from J, with 23 bases in between. CDR3 length: 18 amino acids. Germline V gene data show CDR1 as GTSNPN and CDR2 as SVGIG (reference sequence). The CDR3 protein is CAWSLFVTRTEVNYGYTF. CDR3 nucleotides: TGTGCCTGGAGTCTCTTTGTCACGAGGACGGAAGTTAACTATGGCTACACCTTC.

The table lists this clone with a few counts. J is TRBJ1-1 and V is TRBV18; 9 positions match TRBD1. This CDR3 contains 16 residues. With V trimmed by 1 base and J by 4 bases, 7 bases remained unmatched. In germline, CDR1 is KGHSH, CDR2 LQKENI. CDR3 sequence reads: CASSPLVQGASTEAFF. Here the CDR3 DNA reads TGTGCCAGCTCACCACTTGTACAGGGGGCAAGCACTGAAGCTTTCTTT.

V is TRBV7-3 and J is TRBJ2-5, with D perhaps matching TRBD2 (5 bases). V lost 0 bases and J 5 bases, leaving 13 bases between the germline ends. The CDR3 sequence is 15 residues long. Germline CDR1 is SGHTA and CDR2 is FQGTGA. CDR3 DNA: TGTGCCAGCAGCTTAACAAGCGAGGGTGGGGAGACCCAGTACTTC. It yields the protein CASSLTSEGGETQYF.